The clone carrying this T cell receptor (beta chain) was counted at least ten times. What it binds is not known. The data were obtained in a study of human T cells and chemical hapten exposure. Library construction involved attaching unique molecular identifiers to individual cDNA molecules, which allowed quantitative, reproducible TCR counting. TCRdb passed the RACE reads through MiXCR, listing each CDR3 protein once. The repertoire holds approximately 370,000 distinct CDR3 sequences, with 4.5% to 5.5% as singletons. Between the trimmed V and J ends, which lost 3 bases and 5 bases, there was a span of 7 bases. CDR3 length equals 11 residues. CDR1 and CDR2 (germline): DFQATT, SNEGSKA (reference sequence). Regarding time point: pre-sensitization, week 0. Treatment indicated: therapeutic diphenylcyclopropenone sensitization with weekly scalp DPC. Study-wide results and caveats: Sensitization with DPC brought no change to TCRs above 1 in 1000 in frequency.

The material sequenced was whole blood, taken in connection with sensitization to the hapten diphenylcyclopropenone (DPC). The receptor was isolated from a woman aged 18-29 years with alopecia areata. Some clones in this sample may be carry-over from other donors' samples. The J gene is TRBJ1-1, the V gene TRBV20-1, with a possible D match to TRBD1 (5 bases). The CDR3 protein is CSASGGTEAFF. DNA of the CDR3: TGCAGTGCTAGTGGGGGAACTGAAGCTTTCTTT.